Below, 32 T cell receptor beta chains from the same sample are listed, as sequenced in a study of technical replicates of blood from a handful of donors. The table came from immunoSEQ multiplex PCR; TCRdb's copy has only in-frame clones and leaves some out. In the table there are approximately 85,000 clones, approximately 90% of which are singletons. The sample comprised T cells isolated from PBMCs. The receptors derive from a human donor in good health.

The rearrangement links TRBV30 to TRBJ2-5; 12 bases map to TRBD2. J gave up 2 bases and V 6 bases, and 7 bases lay outside the gene matches. Looked up from germline, CDR1 is GTSNPN and CDR2 is SVGIG (reference sequence). The CDR3 is 15 amino acids. CDR3 region: CACSSGGGLQETQYF. The CDR3 coding sequence is TGTGCCTGCTCTAGCGGGGGGGGATTACAAGAGACCCAGTACTTC.

The chain employs TRBV19 and TRBJ1-2; D gene ambiguous. V lost 9 bases and J 4 bases, leaving 9 bases between the germline ends. Germline V CDR1 and CDR2: LNHDA, SQIVND (reference sequence). The CDR3 is 11 amino acids. This CDR3 reads CASRWSYGYTF. CDR3 DNA sequence: TGTGCCAGCCGGTGGTCCTATGGCTACACCTTC. Combining the CDR3 with reference TRBV19 and TRBJ1-2 gives the whole variable domain DGGITQSPKYLFRKEGQNVTLSCEQNLNHDAMYWYRQDPGQGLRLIYYSQIVNDFQKGDIAEGYSVSREKKESFPLTVTSAQKNPTAFYLCASRWSYGYTFGSGTRLTVV.

This clone was seen just once. This chain joins TRBV1 and TRBJ2-3; the table assigns TRBD2, which was not confirmed against the DNA. TRBV1 is a pseudogene locus. The CDR3 spans 18 residues. DNA of the CDR3: TGCACCAGCAGCCAAGTGGGTTTCGCGGGCAAAAACACAGATACGCAGTATTTT. Its protein product is CTSSQVGFAGKNTDTQYF.

J is TRBJ2-7 and V is TRBV10-1; 7 bases are shared with TRBD2. V lost 3 bases and J lost 2; bases outside the gene matches: 7. From germline, CDR1 is WNHNN and CDR2 SYGVQD (reference sequence). This CDR3 is built from 15 residues. CDR3 in amino acids: CASSELAGGTYEQYF. Written as DNA, the CDR3 is TGCGCCAGCAGTGAATTAGCGGGCGGGACCTACGAGCAGTACTTC.

This rearrangement joins TRBV19 to TRBJ2-3; 9 nucleotides match TRBD1. The CDR3 contains 16 residues. V lost 5 bases and J lost 1; bases outside the gene matches: 7. The germline CDR1 and CDR2 sequences are LNHDA and SQIVND (reference sequence). Written as DNA, the CDR3 is TGTGCCAGTAGTCCGACAGGGGGGACGGGCACAGATACGCAGTATTTT. This sequence encodes CASSPTGGTGTDTQYF.

This clone was counted once. The genes are TRBV4-1 and TRBJ2-1; TRBD2 is a possible D gene (6 bases). There are 16 residues in the CDR3. V lost 5 bases and J 4 bases, leaving 18 bases between the germline ends. The V gene's germline CDR1 is MGHRA and CDR2 YSYEKL. The CDR3 sequence: CASSAHGRRAYNEQFF. The CDR3 bases are TGCGCCAGCAGCGCCCACGGGAGAAGGGCTTACAATGAGCAGTTCTTC.

This chain connects TRBV25-1 to TRBJ2-7; 12 positions match TRBD2. The ends lost 2 bases at V and 4 bases at J; junction bases unmatched: 0. This CDR3 is 14 amino acids long. Germline assignment: CDR1 MGHDK and CDR2 SYGVNS. DNA of the CDR3: TGTGCCAGCAGTGAAACTAGCGGGGGGTACGAGCAGTACTTC. It is translated as CASSETSGGYEQYF.

The chain recombines TRBV27 with TRBJ1-2, with D hard to call. This CDR3 has 14 amino acids. The germline V gene encodes CDR1 MNHEY and CDR2 SMNVEV (reference sequence). V was shortened by 4 bases and J by 5 bases, with 14 bases between the two germline ends. The CDR3 loop is CASSSLLSGYGYTF. The DNA for the CDR3 is TGTGCCAGCAGTTCCCTCCTATCGGGATATGGCTACACCTTC.

The chain recombines TRBV2 with TRBJ1-1; TRBD1 matches at 8 bases. V lost 2 bases to trimming and J lost 4 bases; unmatched junction nucleotides: 0. This CDR3 region has 13 residues. The germline gives CDR1 SNHLY, CDR2 FYNNEI. DNA for the CDR3: TGTGCCAGCAGTGAAACAGGGGGCACTGAAGCTTTCTTT. Protein: CASSETGGTEAFF.

A few counts support this clone. The CDR3 here is CASSSQGGSPLHF. The DNA for the CDR3 is TGTGCCAGCAGTTCCCAGGGCGGCTCACCCCTCCACTTT. The V and J genes are TRBV27 and TRBJ1-6; D perhaps matches TRBD1 (5 bases). The CDR3 is made up of 13 amino acids. The ends were cut back, 4 bases at V and 10 bases at J, with 11 bases in the middle. Germline V gene sequence: CDR1 MNHEY, CDR2 SMNVEV (reference sequence).

J is TRBJ1-5 and V is TRBV2, with a weak D call TRBD1 (6 bases). Germline CDR1 is SNHLY and CDR2 is FYNNEI. V lost 7 bases to trimming and J lost 7 bases, with 20 bases between them. This CDR3 has 15 residues. In DNA form, the CDR3 reads TGTGCCAGCAAGGTCAGGGGAACGGGGGGGCAGCCCCAGCATTTT. It yields the protein CASKVRGTGGQPQHF.

The chain is built from TRBV6-6 and TRBJ2-5, with D possibly matching TRBD2 (6 bases). This CDR3 contains 14 residues. Trimming left V 11 bases short and J 1 base short, with 17 bases between. The germline V gene has CDR1 MNHNY and CDR2 SVGAGI (reference sequence). The CDR3 sequence: CASLGGSSQETQYF. CDR3 bases: TGTGCCTCCCTCGGAGGGAGCTCCCAAGAGACCCAGTACTTC.

This chain links TRBV9 with TRBJ2-2; D gene ambiguous. Germline assignment: CDR1 SGDLS and CDR2 YYNGEE. V lost 7 bases and J lost 0, with 7 bases in between. The CDR3 runs 13 residues. In DNA, the CDR3 is TGTGCCAGCGGAGCCGCGAACACCGGGGAGCTGTTTTTT. Translation: CASGAANTGELFF.

The rearrangement links TRBV5-1 to TRBJ1-2; 11 bases fit TRBD1. This CDR3 comprises 15 residues. Looked up from germline, CDR1 is SGHRS and CDR2 is YFSETQ. V dropped 1 base and J dropped 4; count of bases not matched to a gene: 3. The CDR3: CASSLYGTGGYGYTF. For the CDR3, the DNA is TGCGCCAGCAGCTTGTACGGGACAGGGGGCTATGGCTACACCTTC.

The chain recombines TRBV7-9 with TRBJ1-1; a possible D gene is TRBD1 (6 bases). From germline, CDR1 is SEHNR and CDR2 FQNEAQ (reference sequence). V dropped 5 bases and J dropped 10 bases, with 11 bases sitting between them. This CDR3 contains 11 residues. CDR3 in amino acids: CASSQLQGAFF. DNA of the CDR3: TGTGCCAGCAGCCAACTACAGGGAGCTTTCTTT.

The V gene is TRBV7-9, the J gene TRBJ2-7, with 9 bases aligning to TRBD1. This CDR3 comprises 15 residues. Per germline, CDR1 SEHNR and CDR2 FQNEAQ (reference sequence). With V trimmed by 3 bases and J by 1 base, 4 bases remained unmatched. The CDR3 loop reads CASSFVTGGSYEQYF. DNA of the CDR3: TGTGCCAGCAGCTTTGTGACAGGGGGTTCCTACGAGCAGTACTTC.

V gene TRBV4-1 combines with J gene TRBJ2-1, with 8 bases lining up with TRBD2. Looked up from germline, CDR1 is MGHRA and CDR2 is YSYEKL. V trimming: 3 bases; J trimming: 15 bases; junction bases outside the gene matches: 7. This CDR3 contains 12 residues. CDR3 nucleotide sequence: TGCGCCAGCAGCCAGGGAATAGCGGGGATGTTCTTC. Translating gives CASSQGIAGMFF.

V and J are TRBV29-1 and TRBJ1-3; D gene uncertain. This CDR3 has 13 amino acids. Trimming removed 6 bases from V and 3 bases from J, with 12 bases in between. Germline loops: CDR1 SQVTM, CDR2 ANQGSEA. CDR3 residues: CSVEAWDGNTIYF. The DNA of the CDR3 is TGCAGCGTGGAGGCTTGGGATGGAAACACCATATATTTT.

The rearrangement joins TRBV2 to TRBJ2-1; 7 nucleotides agree with TRBD2. CDR3 length equals 13 residues. Germline V lookup: CDR1 SNHLY, CDR2 FYNNEI. With V trimmed by 7 bases and J by 10 bases, 10 bases remained unmatched. The CDR3 bases are TGTGCCAGCATGTCCAGCGGGATTCGGGAGCAGTTCTTC. It encodes CASMSSGIREQFF.

The chain uses TRBV29-1 and TRBJ2-7; D is undetermined. This CDR3 region has 12 residues. Germline V lookup: CDR1 SQVTM, CDR2 ANQGSEA. Trimming took off 2 bases at V and 6 bases at J, with 11 bases between the two ends. CDR3 sequence reads: CSVERRFGEQYF. CDR3 nucleotides: TGCAGCGTTGAACGTAGATTTGGCGAGCAGTACTTC.

The chain recombines TRBV7-9 with TRBJ2-1; 7 bases fit TRBD2. The V gene end was trimmed by 8 bases and the J gene end by 1 base; junction bases not matched to a gene: 8. This CDR3 contains 15 residues. Looked up from germline, CDR1 is SEHNR and CDR2 is FQNEAQ (reference sequence). CDR3 protein: CASGSWEGSYNEQFF. The DNA of the CDR3 is TGTGCCAGCGGATCCTGGGAGGGTTCCTACAATGAGCAGTTCTTC.

The V gene is TRBV7-8, the J gene TRBJ2-1; 8 bases are shared with TRBD2. In germline, CDR1 is SGHVS, CDR2 FQNEAQ. This CDR3 contains 16 residues. The ends lost 6 bases at V and 8 bases at J; junction bases unmatched: 15. CDR3 amino acids: CASSIPKRGRGDEQFF. The CDR3 DNA reads as TGTGCCAGCAGTATTCCCAAGCGGGGGCGGGGGGATGAGCAGTTCTTC.

The count of this clone is one. V and J are TRBV5-4 and TRBJ1-6; D is perhaps TRBD1 (6 bases). V was shortened by 6 bases and J by 6 bases, with 19 bases between the two germline ends. The V gene's germline CDR1 is SGHNT and CDR2 YYREEE (reference sequence). The CDR3 runs 16 residues. CDR3 sequence reads: CASNLQQGFSNSPLHF. For the CDR3, the DNA is TGTGCCAGCAACCTACAACAGGGTTTTAGTAATTCACCCCTCCACTTT.

V usage is TRBV5-1 and J usage is TRBJ2-1; 8 positions match TRBD2. Losses at the gene ends were 7 bases for V and 3 bases for J; bases not matched to a gene: 9. This CDR3 contains 15 residues. Per the germline V gene, CDR1 is SGHRS and CDR2 is YFSETQ. This CDR3 reads CASRGGLEVYNEQFF. For the CDR3, the DNA is TGCGCCAGCCGGGGGGGACTAGAAGTCTACAATGAGCAGTTCTTC.

The J gene is TRBJ2-2, the V gene TRBV19; D is possibly TRBD1 (6 bases). This CDR3 has 16 residues. Trimming left V 5 bases short and J 6 bases short, with 19 bases between. CDR1 LNHDA and CDR2 SQIVND come from the germline V gene (reference sequence). The CDR3 reads CASSSYRALTSGELFF. The CDR3 DNA follows: TGTGCCAGTAGTTCATACAGGGCTCTAACATCCGGGGAGCTGTTTTTT.

The CDR3 spells CASSQGDRKNTEAFF. The CDR3 DNA follows: TGTGCCAGCAGCCAGGGCGACAGAAAGAACACTGAAGCTTTCTTT. This sequence joins TRBV14 and TRBJ1-1; possible D gene TRBD1, 5 bases. V was cut by 3 bases and J by 1 base, with 12 bases left in between. The CDR3 totals 15 residues. Germline-derived CDR1 and CDR2 are SGHDN and FVKESK. Variable domain in full (rest from reference TRBV14 and TRBJ1-1): EAGVTQFPSHSVIEKGQTVTLRCDPISGHDNLYWYRRVMGKEIKFLLHFVKESKQDESGMPNNRFLAERTGGTYSTLKVQPAELEDSGVYFCASSQGDRKNTEAFFGQGTRLTVV.

This chain joins TRBV19 and TRBJ2-3; 8 bases are a match to TRBD1. Trimming took 9 bases from V and 2 from J; bases not matched to a gene: 10. The germline V gene has CDR1 LNHDA and CDR2 SQIVND (reference sequence). This CDR3 is built from 15 residues. CDR3 nucleotide sequence: TGTGCCAGCCGGTCAGGGGGCACATTCACAGATACGCAGTATTTT. It translates to CASRSGGTFTDTQYF.

The CDR3 loop reads CSVSRGTGELFF. CDR3 DNA sequence: TGCAGCGTTTCTAGGGGTACCGGGGAGCTGTTTTTT. J is TRBJ2-2 and V is TRBV29-1; tentatively, D is TRBD1 (5 bases). The V gene lost 5 bases and the J gene lost 5 bases, with 9 bases spanning the gap. Germline values: CDR1 SQVTM, CDR2 ANQGSEA. CDR3 length equals 12 residues.

The genes are TRBV18 and TRBJ2-1, with 7 bases matching TRBD2. The germline CDR1 and CDR2 sequences are KGHSH and LQKENI. CDR3 length: 16 amino acids. V gave up 3 bases and J gave up 4 bases; unmatched junction bases: 9. The CDR3 region is CASSPPRSSGYNEQFF. The CDR3 region has the DNA TGTGCCAGCTCACCCCCCCGTTCTAGCGGATACAATGAGCAGTTCTTC.

This chain links TRBV28 with TRBJ2-7; 9 bases are a match to TRBD1. J lost 4 bases, V lost 3 bases, and 4 bases had no gene match. Looked up from germline, CDR1 is MDHEN and CDR2 is SYDVKM. The CDR3 covers 14 residues. This CDR3 reads CASSFLTGGYEQYF. CDR3 DNA: TGTGCCAGCAGTTTCCTGACAGGGGGGTACGAGCAGTACTTC. Filled out from reference TRBV28 and TRBJ2-7, the complete variable domain reads DVKVTQSSRYLVKRTGEKVFLECVQDMDHENMFWYRQDPGLGLRLIYFSYDVKMKEKGDIPEGYSVSREKKERFSLILESASTNQTSMYLCASSFLTGGYEQYFGPGTRLTVT.

The chain couples TRBV4-1 to TRBJ2-1, with 8 bases that match TRBD2. The V gene's germline CDR1 is MGHRA and CDR2 YSYEKL. The CDR3 extends over 13 amino acids. V lost 1 base to trimming and J lost 15 bases; unmatched junction nucleotides: 8. CDR3 sequence reads: CASSQVGAGDPFF. The CDR3 DNA reads TGCGCCAGCAGCCAAGTCGGAGCGGGGGATCCGTTCTTC.

This rearrangement joins TRBV9 to TRBJ2-1; TRBD2 might be the D (5 bases). Per germline, CDR1 SGDLS and CDR2 YYNGEE. The CDR3 sequence is 13 residues long. V was pared by 3 bases and J by 12 bases, with 16 bases between. The CDR3 sequence: CASSETPDFGQFF. The DNA of the CDR3 is TGTGCCAGCAGCGAGACTCCGGACTTCGGGCAGTTCTTC.